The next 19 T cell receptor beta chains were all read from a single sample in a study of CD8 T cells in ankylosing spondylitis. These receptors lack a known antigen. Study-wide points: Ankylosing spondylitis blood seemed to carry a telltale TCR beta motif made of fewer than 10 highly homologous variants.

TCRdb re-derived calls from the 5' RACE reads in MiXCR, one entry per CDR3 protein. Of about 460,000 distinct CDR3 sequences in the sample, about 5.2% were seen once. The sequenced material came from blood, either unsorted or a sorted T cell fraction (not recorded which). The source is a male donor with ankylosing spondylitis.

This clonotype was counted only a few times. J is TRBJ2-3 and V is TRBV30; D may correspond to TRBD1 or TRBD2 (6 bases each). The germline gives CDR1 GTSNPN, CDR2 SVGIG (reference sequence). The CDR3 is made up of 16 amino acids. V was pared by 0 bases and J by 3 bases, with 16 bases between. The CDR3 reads CAWSVDLGGSTDTQYF. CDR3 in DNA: TGTGCCTGGAGTGTCGATTTAGGGGGGTCAACAGATACGCAGTATTTT.

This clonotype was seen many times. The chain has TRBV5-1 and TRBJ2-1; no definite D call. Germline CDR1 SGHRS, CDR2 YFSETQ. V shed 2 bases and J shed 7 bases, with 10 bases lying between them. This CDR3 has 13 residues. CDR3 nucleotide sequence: TGCGCCAGCAGCTTAGAACTGCCGAATGAGCAGTTCTTC. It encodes CASSLELPNEQFF.

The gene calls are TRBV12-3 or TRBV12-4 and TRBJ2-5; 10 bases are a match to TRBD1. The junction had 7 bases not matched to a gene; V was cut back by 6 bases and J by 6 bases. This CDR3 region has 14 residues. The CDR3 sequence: CASSLTGGRKTQYF. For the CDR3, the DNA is TGTGCCAGCAGCCTGACAGGGGGCAGGAAGACCCAGTACTTC.

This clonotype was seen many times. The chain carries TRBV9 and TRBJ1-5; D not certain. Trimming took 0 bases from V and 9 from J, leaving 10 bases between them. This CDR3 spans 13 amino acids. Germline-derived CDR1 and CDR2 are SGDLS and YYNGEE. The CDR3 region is CASSVDEVRPQHF. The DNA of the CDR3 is TGTGCCAGCAGCGTAGATGAAGTGCGGCCCCAGCATTTT.

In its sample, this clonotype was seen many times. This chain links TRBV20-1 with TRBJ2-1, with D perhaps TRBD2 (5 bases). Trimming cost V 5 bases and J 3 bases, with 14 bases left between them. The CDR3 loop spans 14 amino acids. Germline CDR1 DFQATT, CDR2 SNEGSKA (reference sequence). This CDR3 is CSAGLPRHYNEQFF. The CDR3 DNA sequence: TGCAGTGCTGGACTCCCGCGGCACTACAATGAGCAGTTCTTC.

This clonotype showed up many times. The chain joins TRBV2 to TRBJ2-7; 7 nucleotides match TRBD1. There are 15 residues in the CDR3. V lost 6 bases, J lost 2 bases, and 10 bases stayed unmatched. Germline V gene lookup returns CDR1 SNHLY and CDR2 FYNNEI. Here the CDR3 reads CASRLQTGTTYEQYF. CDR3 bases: TGTGCCAGCAGACTTCAGACAGGGACCACCTACGAGCAGTACTTC.

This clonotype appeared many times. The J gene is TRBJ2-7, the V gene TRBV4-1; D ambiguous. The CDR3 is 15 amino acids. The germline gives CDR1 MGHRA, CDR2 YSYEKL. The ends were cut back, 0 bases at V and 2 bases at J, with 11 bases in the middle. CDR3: CASSQEIGRTYEQYF. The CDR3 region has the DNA TGCGCCAGCAGCCAAGAGATCGGGCGTACCTACGAGCAGTACTTC.

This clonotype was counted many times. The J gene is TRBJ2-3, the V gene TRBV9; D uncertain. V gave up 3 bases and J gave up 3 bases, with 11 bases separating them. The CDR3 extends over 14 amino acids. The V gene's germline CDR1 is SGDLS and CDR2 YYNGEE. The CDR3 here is CASSAYMGTDTQYF. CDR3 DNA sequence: TGTGCCAGCAGCGCTTATATGGGAACAGATACGCAGTATTTT.

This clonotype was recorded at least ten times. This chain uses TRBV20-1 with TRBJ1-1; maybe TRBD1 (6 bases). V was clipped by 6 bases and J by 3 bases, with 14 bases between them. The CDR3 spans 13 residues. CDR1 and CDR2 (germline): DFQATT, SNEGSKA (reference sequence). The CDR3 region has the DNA TGCAGTGCAGAAGACGGGGGCGACACTGAAGCTTTCTTT. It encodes CSAEDGGDTEAFF.

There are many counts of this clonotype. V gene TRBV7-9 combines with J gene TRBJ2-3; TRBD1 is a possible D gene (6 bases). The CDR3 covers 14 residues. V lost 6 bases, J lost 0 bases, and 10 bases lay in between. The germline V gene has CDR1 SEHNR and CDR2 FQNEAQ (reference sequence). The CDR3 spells CASSRTASTDTQYF. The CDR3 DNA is TGTGCCAGCAGTAGGACAGCCAGCACAGATACGCAGTATTTT.

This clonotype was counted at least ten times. CDR3 coding DNA: TGCAGTGCTAGAGCGGAGGGAGTTCACACCGGGGAGCTGTTTTTT. Its protein product is CSARAEGVHTGELFF. The chain links TRBV20-1 to TRBJ2-2; possibly TRBD2 for D (6 bases). Germline V lookup: CDR1 DFQATT, CDR2 SNEGSKA (reference sequence). The CDR3 extends over 15 amino acids. The V and J ends lost 1 base and 3 bases respectively, with 12 bases between them.

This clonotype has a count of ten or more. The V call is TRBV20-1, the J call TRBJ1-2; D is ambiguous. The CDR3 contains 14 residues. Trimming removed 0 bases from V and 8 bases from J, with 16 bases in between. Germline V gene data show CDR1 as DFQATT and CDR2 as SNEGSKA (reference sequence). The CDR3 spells CSARDRWTTGGYTF. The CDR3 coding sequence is TGCAGTGCTAGAGATCGGTGGACGACTGGGGGCTACACCTTC.

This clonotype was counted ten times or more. CDR3 amino acids: CATDGILDSGQYF. The CDR3 DNA is TGTGCCACCGACGGCATTCTCGATTCCGGGCAGTACTTC. The chain employs TRBV7-9 and TRBJ2-7; no clear D gene. V lost 10 bases and J 9 bases, leaving 22 bases between the germline ends. The CDR3 contains 13 residues. Germline assignment: CDR1 SEHNR and CDR2 FQNEAQ (reference sequence).

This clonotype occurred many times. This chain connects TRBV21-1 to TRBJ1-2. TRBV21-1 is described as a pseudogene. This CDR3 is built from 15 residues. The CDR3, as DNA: TGTGCCAGCAGCCAAGCCAAGGGAAAACCACATGGCTACACCTTC. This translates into CASSQAKGKPHGYTF.

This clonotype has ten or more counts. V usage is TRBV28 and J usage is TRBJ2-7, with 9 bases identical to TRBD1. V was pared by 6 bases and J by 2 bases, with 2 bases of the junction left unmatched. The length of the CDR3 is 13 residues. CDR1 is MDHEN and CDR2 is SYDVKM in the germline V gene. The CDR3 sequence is CASRWTGAYEQYF. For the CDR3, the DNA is TGTGCCAGCAGGTGGACAGGGGCCTACGAGCAGTACTTC.

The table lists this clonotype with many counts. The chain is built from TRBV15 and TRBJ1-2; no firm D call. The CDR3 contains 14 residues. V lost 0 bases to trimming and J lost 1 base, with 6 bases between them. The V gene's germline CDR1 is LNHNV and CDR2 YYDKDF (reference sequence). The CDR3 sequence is CATSRDPGNYGYTF. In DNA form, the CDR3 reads TGTGCCACCAGCAGAGACCCCGGTAACTATGGCTACACCTTC.

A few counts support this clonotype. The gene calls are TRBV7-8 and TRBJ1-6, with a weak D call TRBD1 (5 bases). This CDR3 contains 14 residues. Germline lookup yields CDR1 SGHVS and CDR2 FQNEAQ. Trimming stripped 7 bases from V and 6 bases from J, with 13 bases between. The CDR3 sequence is CASNPQGSNSPLHF. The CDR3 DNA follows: TGTGCCAGCAATCCCCAGGGCTCTAATTCACCCCTCCACTTT.

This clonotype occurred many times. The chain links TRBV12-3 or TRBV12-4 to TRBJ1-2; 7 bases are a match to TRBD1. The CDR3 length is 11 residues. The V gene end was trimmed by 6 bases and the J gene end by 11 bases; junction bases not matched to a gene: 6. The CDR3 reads CASRGTARYTF. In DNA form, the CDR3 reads TGTGCCAGCAGGGGGACAGCCCGGTACACCTTC.

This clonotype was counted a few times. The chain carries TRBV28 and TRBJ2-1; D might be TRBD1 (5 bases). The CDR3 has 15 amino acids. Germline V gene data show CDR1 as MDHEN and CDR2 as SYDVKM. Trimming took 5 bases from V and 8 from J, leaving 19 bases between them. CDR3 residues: CASSTPGYFPYEQFF. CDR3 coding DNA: TGTGCCAGCAGTACACCAGGGTATTTTCCCTATGAGCAGTTCTTC.